The sequence of this T cell receptor (beta chain) was determined in a study of T cell responses to AZD1222 COVID-19 vaccine. Libraries were prepared by immunoSEQ multiplex PCR; TCRdb keeps only in-frame clonotypes and omits some of them. Of about 150,000 clones listed, about 93% are singletons. Trimming shortened V by 1 base and J by 4 bases, and 7 bases separated the two germline ends. Per germline, CDR1 SSHAT and CDR2 FNYEAQ (reference sequence). CDR3 size: 14 residues. The sequencing used peripheral blood, collected on day 0 of AZD1222 vaccination. This TCR was recovered from an adult in good health. This chain links TRBV7-7 with TRBJ2-2; D gene unclear. CDR3 sequence reads: CASSLGPLTGELFF. The CDR3 bases are TGTGCCAGCAGCTTAGGGCCACTCACCGGGGAGCTGTTTTTT.